A selection of T cell receptor beta chains follows, all from one sample in a study of early T cells in non-severe SARS-CoV-2 infection. TCRdb fed the 5' RACE reads into MiXCR, producing one record per CDR3 protein. The repertoire includes fewer than 70,000 distinct CDR3 sequences, roughly 4.8% of them detected once, and 3.5% to 4% sits in the top ten. The sequenced sample was whole blood, obtained at baseline. Every receptor here comes from an adult who was a healthcare worker with PCR-confirmed SARS-CoV-2 infection or an uninfected control (not recorded which). The donor label of this sample is uncertain. The CDR3 runs from the conserved cysteine through the conserved F or W. Each record gives: J gene, D gene, clone size, V gene, CDR3 protein, CDR3 DNA. D genes are given only for firm matches. Some rows mark clone size as missing; the rest say once, few, many or name a class of expanded clone.

>TRBJ2-3|-|-|TRBV7-2
CASSLVVEKGADTQYF
TGTGCCAGCAGCTTAGTGGTTGAGAAAGGCGCAGATACGCAGTATTTT
>TRBJ2-7|-|-|TRBV2
CASSVATSYEQYF
TGTGCCAGCAGTGTGGCCACCTCCTACGAGCAGTACTTC
>TRBJ2-1|-|many|TRBV24-1
CATSDFHDPRLGNEQFF
TGTGCCACCAGTGATTTTCACGACCCCCGCTTAGGCAATGAGCAGTTCTTC
>TRBJ2-7|TRBD1|many|TRBV20-1
CSAPRTGAYEQYF
TGCAGTGCTCCCCGGACAGGGGCCTACGAGCAGTACTTC
>TRBJ2-3|-|many|TRBV6-5
CASSYAIGGLDTQYF
TGTGCCAGCAGTTACGCCATAGGGGGATTAGATACGCAGTATTTT
>TRBJ2-5|TRBD2|many|TRBV9
CASSATPVASGLETQYF
TGTGCCAGCAGCGCCACACCGGTGGCTAGCGGGCTGGAGACCCAGTACTTC
>TRBJ1-2|-|many|TRBV28
CASIREDYGYTF
TGTGCCAGCATCCGGGAAGACTATGGCTACACCTTC
>TRBJ1-5|-|many|TRBV12-3/TRBV12-4
CASSFGRDSQPQHF
TGTGCCAGCAGTTTTGGAAGGGATTCTCAGCCCCAGCATTTT
>TRBJ2-3|TRBD1|few|TRBV2
CASSYDRASSRDTQYF
TGTGCCAGCAGTTATGACAGGGCGTCCTCTCGGGATACGCAGTATTTT
>TRBJ2-7|TRBD1|few|TRBV6-6
CASSLLNGQGQVFEQYF
TGTGCCAGCAGTCTATTGAACGGACAGGGTCAGGTATTCGAGCAGTACTTC
>TRBJ1-1|TRBD1|-|TRBV24-1
CATRPGQGAVRAFF
TGTGCCACCAGACCGGGACAGGGGGCCGTTCGAGCTTTCTTT
>TRBJ2-1|TRBD2|many|TRBV20-1
CSAQRTSGGAARSEQFF
TGCAGTGCGCAACGGACTAGCGGGGGGGCTGCGCGAAGTGAGCAGTTCTTC
>TRBJ1-1|TRBD1|many|TRBV20-1
CSARVRQGVSDTEAFF
TGCAGTGCTAGGGTCCGACAGGGGGTAAGCGACACTGAAGCTTTCTTT
>TRBJ2-3|TRBD2|-|TRBV4-3
CASSQAPPPLAGSTDTQYF
TGCGCCAGCAGCCAAGCCCCGCCTCCCCTAGCGGGGAGTACAGATACGCAGTATTTT
>TRBJ1-2|-|-|TRBV12-3/TRBV12-4
CASSLEVPGLVDGYTF
TGTGCCAGCAGTTTAGAGGTCCCGGGACTAGTAGATGGCTACACCTTC
>TRBJ2-7|TRBD1|-|TRBV5-1
CASSSSGTGTNEQYF
TGCGCCAGCAGCTCATCCGGGACAGGGACCAACGAGCAGTACTTC
>TRBJ1-1|TRBD1|few|TRBV2
CASRRTGTSDTEAFF
TGTGCCAGCAGGAGGACAGGGACCTCGGACACTGAAGCTTTCTTT
>TRBJ1-4|TRBD1|-|TRBV7-9
CASSWFRDRESEKLFF
TGTGCCAGCAGCTGGTTCCGGGACAGAGAGAGTGAAAAACTGTTTTTT
>TRBJ2-3|TRBD2|few|TRBV7-2
CASSLDEASGVDTQYF
TGTGCCAGCAGCTTAGATGAGGCTAGCGGGGTAGATACGCAGTATTTT
>TRBJ2-7|TRBD1|many|TRBV11-2
CASSLDLQTGYEQYF
TGTGCCAGCAGCTTAGATCTCCAGACAGGGTACGAGCAGTACTTC
>TRBJ1-3|-|many|TRBV6-5
CASTTLSGNTIYF
TGTGCCAGCACCACACTCTCTGGAAACACCATATATTTT
>TRBJ2-3|-|-|TRBV11-2
CASSLLGAGTDTQYF
TGTGCCAGCAGCTTATTAGGGGCTGGCACAGATACGCAGTATTTT
>TRBJ2-7|-|-|TRBV27
CASEGGYF
TGTGCCAGCGAGGGTGGGTACTTC
>TRBJ2-1|-|-|TRBV7-2
CASSFLEGFEQFF
TGTGCCAGCAGCTTTCTTGAGGGGTTTGAGCAGTTCTTC
>TRBJ2-7|TRBD2|many|TRBV20-1
CSASGAASGLHEQYF
TGCAGTGCTAGCGGCGCGGCTAGCGGGTTGCACGAGCAGTACTTC
>TRBJ1-2|TRBD1|many|TRBV20-1
CSARDPYGTARSYTF
TGCAGTGCTAGAGATCCGTATGGGACAGCGAGGAGCTACACCTTC